This paragraph covers one TCR beta chain sequence. Sequencing used immunoSEQ multiplex PCR; TCRdb keeps in-frame clones, though not all of them. Among some 200,000 clones listed, approximately 90% were seen once. The data stem from a study of T cell responses to AZD1222 COVID-19 vaccine. Per germline, CDR1 MNHEY and CDR2 SMNVEV (reference sequence). Trimming took 5 bases from V and 3 from J, leaving 20 bases between them. CDR3 length: 16 amino acids. The sequencing here drew on peripheral blood, taken on day 0 of AZD1222 vaccination. The TCR was taken from an adult in good health. The chain links TRBV27 to TRBJ2-7; D gene uncertain. CDR3 sequence: CASSQAEGPYHYEQYF. Here the CDR3 DNA reads TGTGCCAGCAGTCAGGCGGAAGGACCCTATCACTACGAGCAGTACTTC.